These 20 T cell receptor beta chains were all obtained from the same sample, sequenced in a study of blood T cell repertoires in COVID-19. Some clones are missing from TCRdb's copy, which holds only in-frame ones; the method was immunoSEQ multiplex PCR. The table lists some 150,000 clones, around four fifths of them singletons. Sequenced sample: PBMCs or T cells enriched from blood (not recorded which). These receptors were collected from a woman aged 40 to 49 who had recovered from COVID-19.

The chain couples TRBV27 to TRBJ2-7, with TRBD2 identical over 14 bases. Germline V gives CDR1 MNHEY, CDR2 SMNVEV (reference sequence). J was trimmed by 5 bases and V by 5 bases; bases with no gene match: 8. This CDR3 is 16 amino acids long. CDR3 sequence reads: CASSQRTSGRIHEQYF. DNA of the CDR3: TGTGCCAGCAGTCAACGGACTAGCGGGAGGATCCACGAGCAGTACTTC.

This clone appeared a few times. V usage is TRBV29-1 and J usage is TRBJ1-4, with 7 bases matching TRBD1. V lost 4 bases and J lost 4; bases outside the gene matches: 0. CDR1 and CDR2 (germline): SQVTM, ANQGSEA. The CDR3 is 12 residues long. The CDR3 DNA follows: TGCAGCGTTGGACAGGGTAATGAAAAACTGTTTTTT. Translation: CSVGQGNEKLFF.

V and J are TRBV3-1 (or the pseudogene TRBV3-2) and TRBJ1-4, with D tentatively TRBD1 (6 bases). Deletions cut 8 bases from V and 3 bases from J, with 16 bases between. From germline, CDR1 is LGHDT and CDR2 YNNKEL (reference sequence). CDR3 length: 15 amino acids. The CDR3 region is CASGPTGSPNEKLFF. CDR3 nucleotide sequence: TGTGCCAGCGGTCCGACAGGCTCGCCTAATGAAAAACTGTTTTTT.

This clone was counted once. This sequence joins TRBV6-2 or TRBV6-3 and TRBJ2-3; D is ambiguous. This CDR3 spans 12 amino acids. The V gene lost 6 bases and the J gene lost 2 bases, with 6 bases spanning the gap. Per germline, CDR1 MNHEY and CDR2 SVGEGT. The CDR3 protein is CASSPYTDTQYF. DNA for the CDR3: TGTGCCAGCAGCCCGTACACAGATACGCAGTATTTT.

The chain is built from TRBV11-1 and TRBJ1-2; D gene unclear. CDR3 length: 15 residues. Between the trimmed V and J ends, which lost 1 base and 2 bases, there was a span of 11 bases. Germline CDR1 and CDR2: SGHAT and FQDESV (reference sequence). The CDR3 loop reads CASSLGEVQNYGYTF. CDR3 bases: TGTGCCAGCAGCTTAGGTGAAGTACAGAACTATGGCTACACCTTC.

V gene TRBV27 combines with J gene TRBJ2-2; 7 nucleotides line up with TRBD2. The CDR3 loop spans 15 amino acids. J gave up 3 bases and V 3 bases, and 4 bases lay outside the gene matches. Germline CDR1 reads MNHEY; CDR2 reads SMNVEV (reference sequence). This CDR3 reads CASSFQRGHTGELFF. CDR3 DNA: TGTGCCAGCAGTTTCCAGCGGGGACACACCGGGGAGCTGTTTTTT.

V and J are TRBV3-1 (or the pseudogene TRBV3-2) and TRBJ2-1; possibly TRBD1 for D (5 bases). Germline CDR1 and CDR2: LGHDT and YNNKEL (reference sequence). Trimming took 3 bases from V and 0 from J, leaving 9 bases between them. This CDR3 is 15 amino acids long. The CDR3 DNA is TGTGCCAGCAGCCAGGACACGAGCTCCTACAATGAGCAGTTCTTC. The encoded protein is CASSQDTSSYNEQFF.

The CDR3 DNA reads as TGTGCCAGCAGCTTAGAGGAGGGGAGGTCCACTGAAGCTTTCTTT. Translation: CASSLEEGRSTEAFF. The rearrangement uses TRBV13 and TRBJ1-1, with a possible D match to TRBD1 (5 bases). The germline V gene has CDR1 PRHDT and CDR2 FYEKMQ (reference sequence). V lost 1 base, J lost 4 bases, and 13 bases lay in between. The CDR3 covers 15 residues. Based on the CDR3 plus reference TRBV13 and TRBJ1-1, the full variable domain is AAGVIQSPRHLIKEKRETATLKCYPIPRHDTVYWYQQGPGQDPQFLISFYEKMQSDKGSIPDRFSAQQFSDYHSELNMSSLELGDSALYFCASSLEEGRSTEAFFGQGTRLTVV.

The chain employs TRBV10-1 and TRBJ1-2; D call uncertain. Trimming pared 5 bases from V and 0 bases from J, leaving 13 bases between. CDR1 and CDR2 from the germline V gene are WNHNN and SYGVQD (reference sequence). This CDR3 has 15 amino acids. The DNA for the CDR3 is TGCGCCAGCAGTCCCGGACTCAGCTCTAACTATGGCTACACCTTC. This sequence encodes CASSPGLSSNYGYTF.

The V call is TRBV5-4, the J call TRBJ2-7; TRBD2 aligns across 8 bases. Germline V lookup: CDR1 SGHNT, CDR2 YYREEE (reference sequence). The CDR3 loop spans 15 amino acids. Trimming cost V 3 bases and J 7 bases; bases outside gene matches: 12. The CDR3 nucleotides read TGTGCCAGCAGCTCCCCGCCAGGGACTAGTCAAGAGCAGTACTTC. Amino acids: CASSSPPGTSQEQYF.

The CDR3 nucleotides read TGTGCCAGTATACCGGCAGGGACTAGCGGGAGTTGGATGTGGCAAGAGACCCAGTACTTC. Translated: CASIPAGTSGSWMWQETQYF. The J gene is TRBJ2-5, the V gene TRBV7-3, with 14 bases matching TRBD2. After removal of 9 bases from V and 2 bases from J, the junction contained 20 bases not matched to a gene. Per the germline V gene, CDR1 is SGHTA and CDR2 is FQGTGA. The CDR3 runs 20 residues. The full variable domain, rest sourced from reference TRBV7-3 and TRBJ2-5, is GAGVSQTPSNKVTEKGKYVELRCDPISGHTALYWYRQSLGQGPEFLIYFQGTGAADDSGLPNDRFFAVRPEGSVSTLKIQRTERGDSAVYLCASIPAGTSGSWMWQETQYFGPGTRLLVL.

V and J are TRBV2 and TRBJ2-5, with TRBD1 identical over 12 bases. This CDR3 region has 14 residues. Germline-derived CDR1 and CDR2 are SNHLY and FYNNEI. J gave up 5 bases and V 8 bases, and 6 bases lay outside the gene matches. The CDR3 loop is CASAGTGGAETQYF. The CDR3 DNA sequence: TGTGCCAGCGCCGGGACAGGGGGCGCCGAGACCCAGTACTTC.

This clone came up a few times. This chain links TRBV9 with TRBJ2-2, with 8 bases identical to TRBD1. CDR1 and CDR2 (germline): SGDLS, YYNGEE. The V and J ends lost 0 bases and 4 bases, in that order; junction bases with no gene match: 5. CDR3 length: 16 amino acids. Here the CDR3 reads CASSVAGGRSTGELFF. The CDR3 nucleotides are TGTGCCAGCAGCGTAGCAGGGGGCCGGAGCACCGGGGAGCTGTTTTTT.

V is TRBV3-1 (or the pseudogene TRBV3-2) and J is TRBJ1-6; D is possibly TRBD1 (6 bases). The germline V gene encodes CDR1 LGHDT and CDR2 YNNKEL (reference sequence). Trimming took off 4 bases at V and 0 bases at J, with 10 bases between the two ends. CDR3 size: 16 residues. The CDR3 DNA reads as TGTGCCAGCAGCCGAGGGGGTGACTCCTATAATTCACCCCTCCACTTT. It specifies CASSRGGDSYNSPLHF.

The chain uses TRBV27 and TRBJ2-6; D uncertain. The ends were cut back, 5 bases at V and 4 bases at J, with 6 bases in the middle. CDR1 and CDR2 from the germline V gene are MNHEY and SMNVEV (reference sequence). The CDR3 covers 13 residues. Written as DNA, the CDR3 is TGTGCCAGCAGTCAGAAGGGGGCCAACGTCCTGACTTTC. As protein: CASSQKGANVLTF.

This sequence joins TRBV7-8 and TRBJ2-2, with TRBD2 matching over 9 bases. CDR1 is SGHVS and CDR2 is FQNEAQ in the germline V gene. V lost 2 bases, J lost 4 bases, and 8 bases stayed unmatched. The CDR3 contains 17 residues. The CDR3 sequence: CASSLYIAGVGTGELFF. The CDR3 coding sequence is TGTGCCAGCAGCTTATACATAGCGGGAGTGGGCACCGGGGAGCTGTTTTTT.

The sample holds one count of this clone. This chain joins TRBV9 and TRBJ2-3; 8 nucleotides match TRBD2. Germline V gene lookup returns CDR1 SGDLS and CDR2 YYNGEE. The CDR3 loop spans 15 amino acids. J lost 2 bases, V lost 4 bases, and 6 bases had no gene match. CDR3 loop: CASSSTSVTTDTQYF. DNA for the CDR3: TGTGCCAGCAGCTCGACTAGCGTCACCACAGATACGCAGTATTTT.

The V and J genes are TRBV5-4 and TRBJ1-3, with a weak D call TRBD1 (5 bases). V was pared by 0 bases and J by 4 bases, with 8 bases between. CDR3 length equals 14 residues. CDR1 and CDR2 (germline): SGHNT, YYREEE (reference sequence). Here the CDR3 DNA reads TGTGCCAGCAGCTTGGTAGGGGAAGGAAACACCATATATTTT. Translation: CASSLVGEGNTIYF.

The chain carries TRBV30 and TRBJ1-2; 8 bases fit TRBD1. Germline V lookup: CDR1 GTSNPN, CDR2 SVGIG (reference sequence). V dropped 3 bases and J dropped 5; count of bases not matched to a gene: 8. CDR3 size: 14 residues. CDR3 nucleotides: TGTGCCTGGAGGTGGGACAGGTGGAGGTATGGCTACACCTTC. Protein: CAWRWDRWRYGYTF.

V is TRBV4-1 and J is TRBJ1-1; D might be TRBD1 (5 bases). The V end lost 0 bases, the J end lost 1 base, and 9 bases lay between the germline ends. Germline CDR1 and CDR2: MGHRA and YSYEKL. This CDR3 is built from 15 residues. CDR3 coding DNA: TGCGCCAGCAGCCAAGATATCGGGGGGAACACTGAAGCTTTCTTT. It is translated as CASSQDIGGNTEAFF.